Each of the 8 T cell receptor beta chains below was sequenced from the same sample in a study of T cells in Graves' hyperthyroidism and ophthalmopathy. The source material, RNA transcripts, was used to amplify TCR beta CDR3 regions. First-round RT-PCR of the TCR CDR3 relied on the HTBI primer set. TCRdb re-called the multiplex PCR reads through MiXCR, storing one row per CDR3 protein. Of about 840,000 distinct CDR3 sequences in the sample, approximately 40% were seen once. Sequenced sample: blood. Receptors were obtained from a man in his late teens or twenties with Graves' hyperthyroidism.

The chain has TRBV7-3 and TRBJ1-2; the D is unclear. The V gene lost 7 bases and the J gene lost 2 bases, with 11 bases spanning the gap. Germline assignment: CDR1 SGHTA and CDR2 FQGTGA. The CDR3 contains 13 residues. In DNA, the CDR3 is TGTGCCAGCACCCCCGGCGAGAACTATGGCTACACCTTC. Protein product: CASTPGENYGYTF.

The V gene is TRBV7-2, the J gene TRBJ2-7; 9 positions agree with TRBD1. Trimming cost V 6 bases and J 0 bases; bases outside gene matches: 6. Germline CDR1 and CDR2: SGHTA and FQGNSA. The CDR3 is 15 residues long. The chain's CDR3 is CASRKGTGPSYEQYF. The CDR3, as DNA: TGTGCCAGCAGAAAGGGGACAGGGCCCTCCTACGAGCAGTACTTC.

This clonotype was observed a few times. The gene calls are TRBV6-5 and TRBJ1-5; D is unresolved. Germline lookup yields CDR1 MNHEY and CDR2 SVGAGI. This CDR3 region has 14 residues. V was trimmed by 6 bases and J by 5 bases, leaving 14 bases between them. The CDR3 reads CASSSRTFDQPQHF. The CDR3 DNA is TGTGCCAGCAGCTCACGGACCTTCGATCAGCCCCAGCATTTT.

This rearrangement joins TRBV29-1 to TRBJ2-5; 14 bases are shared with TRBD2. V was clipped by 3 bases and J by 5 bases; unmatched bases: 5. This CDR3 comprises 15 residues. Germline CDR1 SQVTM, CDR2 ANQGSEA. In DNA form, the CDR3 reads TGCAGCGTTGAGGGACTAGCGGGGGTAGGGGAGACCCAGTACTTC. Protein: CSVEGLAGVGETQYF.

In this sample, this clonotype turned up many times. V usage is TRBV29-1 and J usage is TRBJ1-2; a weak D match, TRBD1 (5 bases). Trimming left V 7 bases short and J 8 bases short, with 14 bases between. CDR1 is SQVTM and CDR2 is ANQGSEA in the germline V gene. This CDR3 contains 11 residues. The CDR3 reads CSGSDWGGYTF. The DNA for the CDR3 is TGCAGCGGCTCGGACTGGGGGGGCTACACCTTC.

In its sample, this clonotype was seen many times. For the CDR3, the DNA is TGTGCCAGCAGCCCCCAGACAGGGGGCAGGGGGCAGCCCCAGCATTTT. This codes for CASSPQTGGRGQPQHF. This chain joins TRBV7-2 and TRBJ1-5; 10 bases are shared with TRBD1. Trimming took 5 bases from V and 7 from J; bases not matched to a gene: 11. The germline gives CDR1 SGHTA, CDR2 FQGNSA. The CDR3 consists of 16 residues.

In regard to this clonotype: A much more abundant neighbour one base away suggests this may be a read error. J is TRBJ1-2 and V is TRBV24-1; the match to TRBD1 covers 9 bases. Germline V lookup: CDR1 KGHDR, CDR2 SFDVKD. This CDR3 comprises 13 residues. The V gene end was trimmed by 12 bases and the J gene end by 8 bases; junction bases not matched to a gene: 12. The CDR3 DNA follows: TGTGCCCAAAGGCCGGGACAGGGATTAGGCTACACCTTC. Its protein is CAQRPGQGLGYTF.

The chain has TRBV19 and TRBJ1-1, with 7 bases aligning to TRBD1. This CDR3 region has 14 residues. V trimming: 1 base; J trimming: 3 bases; junction bases outside the gene matches: 2. Germline V CDR1 and CDR2: LNHDA, SQIVND (reference sequence). CDR3 DNA sequence: TGTGCCAGTAGTATAGGCAGGGGGGACACTGAAGCTTTCTTT. It specifies CASSIGRGDTEAFF.